This T cell receptor beta chain stems from a study of siplizumab effects on memory and regulatory T cells. From germline, CDR1 is SQVTM and CDR2 ANQGSEA. With 0 bases removed from V and 5 bases from J, the gap between germline ends came to 16 bases. The CDR3 length is 15 residues. Coculture of the mixed lymphocyte reaction cells took place at 37 degrees C and lasted roughly 6 days. Repertoires were generated with immunoSEQ multiplex PCR, while TCRdb's copy carries only in-frame clones and drops some. The table lists around 13,000 clones, about two fifths of them singletons. Notes on the study in general: Naive T cells, seemingly more diverse than memory cells, seemed major alloresponse contributors.

Note on this clone: Antigen: not known.

This receptor was identified in a human donor in good health; the cells came from an allogeneic mixed lymphocyte reaction. The chain carries TRBV29-1 and TRBJ1-1; D is undetermined. The sequenced sample consisted of CFSE-low (dividing) CD8+ T cells sorted from an allogeneic mixed lymphocyte reaction. The CDR3 here is CSVEDPTSVRTEAFF. The CDR3 DNA reads as TGCAGCGTTGAAGATCCGACCTCCGTCAGGACTGAAGCTTTCTTT.